This T cell receptor beta chain was captured by sequencing in a study of cytomegalovirus exposure and HLA in healthy donors. Study results and limitations: According to a later analysis, most TCR beta chains associated with CMV appeared HLA-restricted. With high specificity and sensitivity, the classifier reportedly diagnosed cytomegalovirus status. TCR beta V- and J-gene trimming was later associated with a missense DCLRE1C variant.

The primer mix had 60 Vbeta and 13 Jbeta primers. Some clones are missing from TCRdb's copy, which holds only in-frame ones; the method was immunoSEQ multiplex PCR. The sample has 150,000 to 200,000 clones, 81% seen once. On this clone: Its antigen is not known. A read error may produce the germline difference seen at one junction end.

Sequenced material: PBMCs. The sequence derives from a man aged 18-30 years in good health and CMV-seronegative.

The CDR3 reads CTSSLTGSDGNTIYF. CDR3 DNA sequence: TGTACCAGCAGCTTAACAGGGTCGGATGGAAACACCATATATTTT. The rearrangement uses TRBV7-9 and TRBJ1-3; tentatively, D is TRBD1 (6 bases). Per the germline V gene, CDR1 is SEHNR and CDR2 is FQNEAQ (reference sequence). This CDR3 comprises 15 residues.